What follows are 8 T cell receptor beta chains derived from one specimen sequenced in a study of beta chain features in type 1 diabetes. Antigens of these TCRs are unknown. General study results and limits: TCRB CDR3 length was moderately but significantly reduced in all four CD4+ subsets of Type 1 diabetes patients.

Since all of the isolated RNA was reverse transcribed, expressed TCRB transcripts were what got sequenced. This table comes from immunoSEQ multiplex PCR, and its TCRdb copy is limited to in-frame clones, with some not included. The sample includes hundreds of thousands of clones, more than 13% seen only once; the top ten take around 0.04%. The material sequenced was naive CD4+ T cells from blood. Receptors originate from a man between 18 and 35 years old with type 1 diabetes.

The rearrangement joins TRBV19 to TRBJ1-2; D is uncertain. CDR1 and CDR2 (germline): LNHDA, SQIVND (reference sequence). V was cut by 4 bases and J by 3 bases, with 9 bases left in between. CDR3 size: 13 residues. The CDR3 DNA sequence: TGTGCCAGTAGTAGGCGGGGAGACTATGGCTACACCTTC. It encodes CASSRRGDYGYTF. Full variable domain (missing parts from reference TRBV19 and TRBJ1-2): DGGITQSPKYLFRKEGQNVTLSCEQNLNHDAMYWYRQDPGQGLRLIYYSQIVNDFQKGDIAEGYSVSREKKESFPLTVTSAQKNPTAFYLCASSRRGDYGYTFGSGTRLTVV.

This clone was seen only a few times. The chain employs TRBV5-4 and TRBJ2-3; possibly TRBD2 for D (6 bases). Germline assignment: CDR1 SGHNT and CDR2 YYREEE (reference sequence). With 4 bases removed from V and 2 bases from J, the gap between germline ends came to 17 bases. CDR3 length: 16 amino acids. The CDR3 spells CASSRAGSPTTDTQYF. The CDR3 DNA sequence: TGTGCCAGCAGCCGGGCCGGGAGCCCTACCACAGATACGCAGTATTTT.

V and J are TRBV6-5 and TRBJ2-1; D remains ambiguous. Germline V gives CDR1 MNHEY, CDR2 SVGAGI. The CDR3 loop spans 15 amino acids. The V end was cut by 0 bases, the J end by 2 bases, with 8 bases between. The CDR3 coding sequence is TGTGCCAGCAGTTACTCTAGCTTAGCCTACAATGAGCAGTTCTTC. Its translation: CASSYSSLAYNEQFF.

This clone was picked up a small number of times. Here the CDR3 reads CSTPPGQVNTEAFF. The CDR3 DNA reads as TGCAGCACCCCCCCGGGACAGGTGAACACTGAAGCTTTCTTT. The J gene is TRBJ1-1, the V gene TRBV29-1; TRBD1 aligns across 8 bases. V lost 8 bases to trimming and J lost 0 bases; unmatched junction nucleotides: 8. Germline V CDR1 and CDR2: SQVTM, ANQGSEA. CDR3 length equals 14 residues.

In its sample, this clone was seen a few times. The rearrangement uses TRBV6-5 and TRBJ2-7; possible D gene TRBD1, 5 bases. V was clipped by 6 bases and J by 4 bases, with 13 bases between them. This CDR3 is 13 amino acids long. The germline CDR1 and CDR2 sequences are MNHEY and SVGAGI. This CDR3 is CASREGDRYEQYF. The CDR3, as DNA: TGTGCCAGCAGGGAAGGGGATAGGTACGAGCAGTACTTC.

This clone has a handful of counts. The chain recombines TRBV30 with TRBJ1-4; TRBD1 matches 7 bases. Germline CDR1 is GTSNPN and CDR2 is SVGIG (reference sequence). This CDR3 spans 16 amino acids. J gave up 8 bases and V 5 bases, and 17 bases lay outside the gene matches. CDR3 DNA: TGTGCCTGGGCTCCATCCAACAGGGGACTAGACGAAAAACTGTTTTTT. Encoded protein: CAWAPSNRGLDEKLFF.

The V and J genes are TRBV14 and TRBJ2-5; tentatively, D is TRBD2 (7 bases). V was pared by 1 base and J by 5 bases, with 17 bases between. The CDR3 totals 16 residues. Germline values: CDR1 SGHDN, CDR2 FVKESK. This chain's CDR3 is CASSQGFRGADETQYF. The CDR3 coding sequence is TGTGCCAGCAGCCAAGGATTCCGGGGGGCCGACGAGACCCAGTACTTC.

This sequence joins TRBV27 and TRBJ1-2, with 7 bases lining up with TRBD1. The germline gives CDR1 MNHEY, CDR2 SMNVEV (reference sequence). With 1 base clipped from V and 4 bases from J, the junction kept 12 bases outside the gene matches. The CDR3 has 17 residues. The CDR3 is CASSLYVPPGQSYGYTF. CDR3 DNA sequence: TGTGCCAGCAGTTTATACGTTCCGCCGGGACAGTCCTATGGCTACACCTTC.